Following are 5 T cell receptor beta chains from one sample sequenced in a study of radiation and T cells in renal cell carcinoma (dated by TCRdb to 2020 to 2021). Sample time point, as interpreted from the label and publication: tumor resected at nephrectomy. This specimen's treatment or condition label, per the study, means: 15 Gy SBRT to primary tumor, nephrectomy 4 weeks later. The library was prepared using the immunoSEQ multiplex PCR assay. TCRdb took this table from immuneACCESS and kept in-frame rearrangements with V and J called. Such tables lack part of the clones; where checked against another copy, unresolved V genes explain under half of the gap, and the rest is unexplained. Within this sample are about 20,000 clones, with roughly two thirds of them counted one time only. Together, the top ten hold about 12% of the sample. The sequencing here drew on tumor tissue, taken from a patient whose treatment included radiotherapy and nephrectomy. The receptor source for this set is a woman in her 70s with renal cell carcinoma.

The J gene is TRBJ1-1, the V gene TRBV19; D is ambiguous. Germline-derived CDR1 and CDR2 are LNHDA and SQIVND (reference sequence). V was trimmed by 3 bases and J by 7 bases, leaving 12 bases between them. The CDR3 loop spans 13 amino acids. DNA of the CDR3: TGTGCCAGTAGTATTGAGGGAACTGGTGAAGCTTTCTTT. Its translation is CASSIEGTGEAFF.

The chain is built from TRBV2 and TRBJ2-7; no clear D gene. This CDR3 has 12 residues. Germline CDR1 reads SNHLY; CDR2 reads FYNNEI. Deletions cut 6 bases from V and 2 bases from J, with 8 bases between. DNA for the CDR3: TGTGCCAGCAGCCTCGCCCCCTACGAGCAGTACTTC. Its protein is CASSLAPYEQYF.

The chain is built from TRBV7-9 and TRBJ2-7; D unclear. The germline V and J ends were trimmed by 4 bases and 4 bases, with 11 bases remaining between them. This CDR3 has 13 amino acids. Germline loops: CDR1 SEHNR, CDR2 FQNEAQ (reference sequence). The CDR3 bases are TGTGCCAGCAGCTCTTACTATCTTTACGAGCAGTACTTC. This encodes CASSSYYLYEQYF. Full variable domain (rest looked up from reference TRBV7-9 and TRBJ2-7): DTGVSQNPRHKITKRGQNVTFRCDPISEHNRLYWYRQTLGQGPEFLTYFQNEAQLEKSRLLSDRFSAERPKGSFSTLEIQRTEQGDSAMYLCASSSYYLYEQYFGPGTRLTVT.

In this sample, this clone turned up once. The chain is built from TRBV4-2 and TRBJ1-1; D ambiguous. With 0 bases removed from V and 0 bases from J, the gap between germline ends came to 8 bases. Germline V gene data show CDR1 as LGHNA and CDR2 as YNFKEQ. This CDR3 comprises 15 residues. The CDR3 DNA follows: TGTGCCAGCAGCCAAGAAGGTTACATGAACACTGAAGCTTTCTTT. It is translated as CASSQEGYMNTEAFF.

The sample holds a few counts of this clone. V gene TRBV4-3 combines with J gene TRBJ1-2, with D tentatively TRBD1 (5 bases). V lost 4 bases, J lost 4 bases, and 19 bases lay in between. CDR1 LGHNA and CDR2 YSLEER come from the germline V gene. CDR3 length equals 16 residues. The CDR3 region has the DNA TGCGCCAGCAGCCCCGGGTACGGGGGGATTATCTATGGCTACACCTTC. Amino acid sequence: CASSPGYGGIIYGYTF.